Following are 25 T cell receptor beta chains from one sample sequenced in a study of T cells after yellow fever vaccination. TCRdb reanalysed the 5' RACE reads using MiXCR and keeps one entry per CDR3 protein. Found here are hundreds of thousands of distinct CDR3 sequences, over 15% of them singletons; the top ten hold roughly a sixth. Specimen: PBMCs, collected before the yellow fever booster vaccination. All receptors come from a man between 18 and 29 years old who received the YFV17D yellow fever vaccine.

This clonotype was picked up a small number of times. This chain joins TRBV27 and TRBJ1-1, with D unresolved. The CDR3 runs to 13 residues. Between the trimmed V and J ends, which lost 4 bases and 1 base, there was a span of 7 bases. The V gene's germline CDR1 is MNHEY and CDR2 SMNVEV (reference sequence). This CDR3 is CASSSTRNTEAFF. The DNA for the CDR3 is TGTGCCAGCAGTTCTACAAGGAACACTGAAGCTTTCTTT.

This clonotype was seen repeatedly, ten times or more. The rearrangement joins TRBV27 to TRBJ1-1, with D possibly TRBD1 on 6 matching bases. Deletions cut 2 bases from V and 5 bases from J, with 12 bases between. Germline values: CDR1 MNHEY, CDR2 SMNVEV (reference sequence). This CDR3 comprises 14 residues. In nucleotides, the CDR3 is TGTGCCAGCAGTTTAGGGGGGGCTGGGACTGAAGCTTTCTTT. It is translated as CASSLGGAGTEAFF.

The J gene is TRBJ2-7, the V gene TRBV5-6, with D possibly being TRBD1 or TRBD2 (5 bases each). This CDR3 has 15 residues. V was pared by 3 bases and J by 6 bases, with 19 bases between. Germline V lookup: CDR1 SGHDT, CDR2 YYEEEE. CDR3 protein: CASSSGTAVIPEQYF. Here the CDR3 DNA reads TGTGCCAGCAGCTCGGGGACGGCGGTTATCCCCGAGCAGTACTTC.

This clonotype has ten or more counts. The chain has TRBV7-2 and TRBJ1-1, with 8 bases lining up with TRBD1. Germline V lookup: CDR1 SGHTA, CDR2 FQGNSA. V dropped 4 bases and J dropped 7; count of bases not matched to a gene: 5. CDR3 length: 13 residues. The CDR3 DNA sequence: TGTGCCAGCAGCTCCGGGACAGGCCTTGAAGCTTTCTTT. The encoded protein is CASSSGTGLEAFF.

The V call is TRBV20-1, the J call TRBJ2-1, with D perhaps TRBD1 or TRBD2 (5 bases each). CDR1 is DFQATT and CDR2 is SNEGSKA in the germline V gene (reference sequence). Trimming took off 3 bases at V and 5 bases at J, with 14 bases between the two ends. This CDR3 spans 14 amino acids. The CDR3 loop is CSASNPRGDNEQFF. Here the CDR3 DNA reads TGCAGTGCTAGTAACCCCCGAGGGGACAATGAGCAGTTCTTC.

J is TRBJ2-5 and V is TRBV7-9, with 7 nucleotides matching TRBD1. V lost 3 bases and J lost 11; bases outside the gene matches: 9. Germline loops: CDR1 SEHNR, CDR2 FQNEAQ (reference sequence). This CDR3 has 13 amino acids. CDR3 nucleotide sequence: TGTGCCAGCAGCTTTCCGGGACAGCTTTGGCAGTACTTC. Encoded protein: CASSFPGQLWQYF.

This clonotype was picked up a small number of times. This sequence joins TRBV5-6 and TRBJ2-3, with unresolved D. Trimming took 3 bases from V and 6 from J, leaving 5 bases between them. This CDR3 is 11 amino acids long. Germline CDR1 is SGHDT and CDR2 is YYEEEE. The CDR3 nucleotides read TGTGCCAGCAGCTCGTACGATACGCAGTATTTT. Translated: CASSSYDTQYF.

The genes are TRBV11-2 and TRBJ2-1, with 11 bases that match TRBD1. Germline V lookup: CDR1 SGHAT, CDR2 FQNNGV. The junction had 8 bases not matched to a gene; V was cut back by 5 bases and J by 5 bases. This CDR3 spans 16 amino acids. This CDR3 is CASSPGRGQGDNEQFF. The CDR3 DNA is TGTGCCAGCAGCCCCGGACGGGGACAGGGGGACAATGAGCAGTTCTTC. The full variable domain, rest sourced from reference TRBV11-2 and TRBJ2-1, is EAGVAQSPRYKIIEKRQSVAFWCNPISGHATLYWYQQILGQGPKLLIQFQNNGVVDDSQLPKDRFSAERLKGVDSTLKIQPAKLEDSAVYLCASSPGRGQGDNEQFFGPGTRLTVL.

In its sample, this clonotype was seen a few times. CDR3 amino acids: CASTQVWRGRTDTQYF. The CDR3 DNA sequence: TGTGCCAGCACCCAGGTTTGGCGGGGTCGCACAGATACGCAGTATTTT. J is TRBJ2-3 and V is TRBV12-3 or TRBV12-4; D may be TRBD2 (6 bases). This CDR3 is 16 amino acids long. V lost 7 bases to trimming and J lost 1 base, with 18 bases between them.

V usage is TRBV7-9 and J usage is TRBJ2-4; 7 bases are shared with TRBD1. J was trimmed by 0 bases and V by 4 bases; bases with no gene match: 9. Germline values: CDR1 SEHNR, CDR2 FQNEAQ (reference sequence). The CDR3 has 17 amino acids. As DNA, the CDR3 is TGTGCCAGCAGCTCTCGGGACAGCCTTCTAGCCAAAAACATTCAGTACTTC. Translated: CASSSRDSLLAKNIQYF. Supplemented by reference TRBV7-9 and TRBJ2-4, the full variable domain reads DTGVSQNPRHKITKRGQNVTFRCDPISEHNRLYWYRQTLGQGPEFLTYFQNEAQLEKSRLLSDRFSAERPKGSFSTLEIQRTEQGDSAMYLCASSSRDSLLAKNIQYFGAGTRLSVL.

This clonotype was seen only a few times. The J gene is TRBJ1-1, the V gene TRBV12-3 or TRBV12-4, with D unclear. This CDR3 has 14 residues. V was clipped by 6 bases and J by 1 base, with 12 bases between them. CDR3 DNA: TGTGCCAGCAGACAACAGAAGCCGAACACTGAAGCTTTCTTT. Amino acids: CASRQQKPNTEAFF.

This clonotype was seen only a few times. The chain couples TRBV28 to TRBJ2-3; D may correspond to TRBD1 or TRBD2 (5 bases each). The germline V gene has CDR1 MDHEN and CDR2 SYDVKM. V was trimmed by 6 bases and J by 3 bases, leaving 13 bases between them. CDR3 length equals 14 residues. The CDR3 DNA reads as TGTGCCAGCAGGCTGGGGGAACGGACAGATACGCAGTATTTT. Amino acid sequence: CASRLGERTDTQYF.

This clonotype was seen more than once but under ten times. The CDR3 DNA is TGTGCCAGCAGTGACACGAACACTGAAGCTTTCTTT. Its translation: CASSDTNTEAFF. The genes are TRBV2 and TRBJ1-1; D is uncertain. Germline V lookup: CDR1 SNHLY, CDR2 FYNNEI. Trimming took off 3 bases at V and 1 base at J, with 3 bases between the two ends. The CDR3 length is 12 residues.

The gene calls are TRBV10-2 and TRBJ2-1; D perhaps matches TRBD1 (6 bases). Trimming removed 1 base at V and 9 bases at J, with 13 bases between. The CDR3 contains 14 residues. The germline V gene encodes CDR1 WSHSY and CDR2 SAAADI. The CDR3 loop reads CASSEWDTSGEQFF. The CDR3 DNA sequence: TGCGCCAGCAGTGAGTGGGACACATCGGGTGAGCAGTTCTTC.

This clonotype was found a few times. The gene calls are TRBV12-3 or TRBV12-4 and TRBJ2-2; perhaps TRBD1 as D (5 bases). This CDR3 has 14 amino acids. Trimming removed 3 bases from V and 3 bases from J, with 8 bases in between. This CDR3 is CASSLTADTGELFF. CDR3 nucleotides: TGTGCCAGCAGTTTGACAGCCGACACCGGGGAGCTGTTTTTT.

This clonotype showed up just a few times. The chain combines TRBV15 with TRBJ2-5, with 8 bases aligning to TRBD2. The CDR3 sequence is 17 residues long. The V segment lost 3 bases and the J segment 5 bases; nucleotides outside the gene matches: 14. CDR1 is LNHNV, CDR2 YYDKDF, per germline (reference sequence). CDR3 in DNA: TGTGCCACCAGCAGGGGGGGGGCGGGGGGCCCCTTTGAGACCCAGTACTTC. Protein product: CATSRGGAGGPFETQYF.

The chain couples TRBV15 to TRBJ2-7; 8 bases align to TRBD2. The trim removed 0 bases at V and 5 bases at J, leaving 6 bases unmatched. Germline lookup yields CDR1 LNHNV and CDR2 YYDKDF (reference sequence). The CDR3 extends over 15 amino acids. The CDR3 spells CATSRDSGVGHEQYF. The CDR3, as DNA: TGTGCCACCAGCAGAGATAGCGGGGTGGGCCACGAGCAGTACTTC.

This clonotype has only a few counts. The V gene is TRBV24-1, the J gene TRBJ2-2; TRBD2 agrees at 12 bases. V dropped 7 bases and J dropped 1; count of bases not matched to a gene: 12. Looked up from germline, CDR1 is KGHDR and CDR2 is SFDVKD. The CDR3 is 19 amino acids. The CDR3 DNA reads as TGTGCCACCAGGGGCTCCCTTTGGACTAGCGGGGAGAACACCGGGGAGCTGTTTTTT. As protein: CATRGSLWTSGENTGELFF.

The chain couples TRBV9 to TRBJ2-7; 8 bases are shared with TRBD1. Germline V gives CDR1 SGDLS, CDR2 YYNGEE. The CDR3 consists of 15 residues. The V segment lost 0 bases and the J segment 5 bases; nucleotides outside the gene matches: 7. The CDR3 DNA is TGTGCCAGCAGCGTAGGGACAGGGCGCCGGGACGAGCAGTACTTC. Protein: CASSVGTGRRDEQYF.

J is TRBJ2-7 and V is TRBV6-6; D may correspond to TRBD1 or TRBD2 (6 bases each). V lost 3 bases and J lost 0, with 15 bases in between. The CDR3 is 16 amino acids. Germline V lookup: CDR1 MNHNY, CDR2 SVGAGI (reference sequence). The CDR3 nucleotides are TGTGCCAGCAGTTATGGGGGGCCGGGATACTCCTACGAGCAGTACGTC. Residues: CASSYGGPGYSYEQYV.

The count of this clonotype is one. The gene calls are TRBV7-6 and TRBJ2-1; D perhaps matches TRBD2 (6 bases). V lost 1 base, J lost 5 bases, and 9 bases lay in between. The CDR3 consists of 14 residues. Germline lookup yields CDR1 SGHVS and CDR2 FNYEAQ. CDR3 bases: TGTGCCAGCAGCTTAGGGACTAACGACAATGAGCAGTTCTTC. Translating gives CASSLGTNDNEQFF.

The chain joins TRBV7-2 to TRBJ2-2; TRBD1 matches at 7 bases. This CDR3 has 15 residues. Trimming cost V 3 bases and J 7 bases; bases outside gene matches: 8. Germline V gene sequence: CDR1 SGHTA, CDR2 FQGNSA. The DNA of the CDR3 is TGTGCCAGCAGCTTCGGACAGGTTGGGGTCGGGGAGCTGTTTTTT. Encoded protein: CASSFGQVGVGELFF.

This clonotype came up a few times. This chain links TRBV7-9 with TRBJ2-5; 12 bases map to TRBD1. Germline trimming cut 5 bases from V and 4 bases from J; bases unmatched to any gene: 2. CDR1 SEHNR and CDR2 FQNEAQ come from the germline V gene (reference sequence). CDR3 length equals 14 residues. The CDR3 is CASSEGQGAETQYF. The CDR3 DNA follows: TGTGCCAGCAGCGAGGGACAGGGGGCAGAGACCCAGTACTTC.

This sequence joins TRBV11-2 and TRBJ1-2; D gene uncertain. Germline lookup yields CDR1 SGHAT and CDR2 FQNNGV. V gave up 3 bases and J gave up 4 bases, with 6 bases separating them. This CDR3 has 12 amino acids. The CDR3 loop is CASSFRTYGYTF. Written as DNA, the CDR3 is TGTGCCAGCAGCTTCCGGACCTATGGCTACACCTTC.

The table lists this clonotype with a count of one. V usage is TRBV2 and J usage is TRBJ2-3, with D hard to call. Germline V gene sequence: CDR1 SNHLY, CDR2 FYNNEI. Deletions cut 4 bases from V and 7 bases from J, with 12 bases between. The CDR3 covers 13 residues. The CDR3, as DNA: TGTGCCAGCAGTGTAGCCCTCTTGAATACGCAGTATTTT. This codes for CASSVALLNTQYF. The full variable domain, with the rest looked up from reference TRBV2 and TRBJ2-3, is EPEVTQTPSHQVTQMGQEVILRCVPISNHLYFYWYRQILGQKVEFLVSFYNNEISEKSEIFDDQFSVERPDGSNFTLKIRSTKLEDSAMYFCASSVALLNTQYFGPGTRLTVL.